Listed below are T cell receptor beta chains from one sample, sequenced in a study of T cells after yellow fever vaccination. TCRdb processed the 5' RACE reads anew with MiXCR; each CDR3 protein has one entry. The sample yields about 150,000 distinct CDR3 sequences, about 7% seen once. This specimen was CD4+ T cells sorted from PBMCs, taken 10 days after the yellow fever booster vaccination. These receptors were collected from a man in his thirties or forties who received the YFV17D yellow fever vaccine. Each CDR3 is given with its conserved first and last residue. The D gene is left open where the match is weak. Clone size, where shown, is once, few, many, or a class for clones that have expanded.

V: TRBV30
J: TRBJ2-7
size: few
D: TRBD2
DNA: TGTGCCTGGAGCTTCCTAGCGGGATACGAGCAGTACTTC
CDR3: CAWSFLAGYEQYF

V: TRBV14
J: TRBJ2-2
size: many
D: TRBD1
DNA: TGTGCCAGCAGCCAAGATTTGGACAGGAGAGGCGGGGAGCTGTTTTTT
CDR3: CASSQDLDRRGGELFF

V: TRBV20-1
J: TRBJ2-2
size: many
D: TRBD1
DNA: TGCAGTGCTAGAAAAGGGGGCGGCGGCACCGGGGAGCTGTTTTTT
CDR3: CSARKGGGGTGELFF

V: TRBV5-1
J: TRBJ2-7
size: many
D: TRBD2
DNA: TGCGCCAGCAGCGTGGCTAGCGGGGGAGGCTACGAGCAGTACTTC
CDR3: CASSVASGGGYEQYF

V: TRBV4-2
J: TRBJ2-5
size: many
D: .
DNA: TGTGCCAGCAGCCAAGAAGGGTCGGAGACCCAGTACTTC
CDR3: CASSQEGSETQYF

V: TRBV21-1
J: TRBJ2-3
size: few
D: .
DNA: TGTGCCAGCAGCCTCCACGACACTAGCAGCACAGATACGCAGTATTTT
CDR3: CASSLHDTSSTDTQYF

V: TRBV6-1
J: TRBJ2-7
size: many
D: TRBD1
DNA: TGTGCCAGCAGTCCGGACAGGGGTATCAGTATGTACGAGCAGTACTTC
CDR3: CASSPDRGISMYEQYF

V: TRBV4-2
J: TRBJ2-1
size: many
D: .
DNA: TGTGCCAGCAGCCAAGCCCTCCGGGAAGGACGGATCTTC
CDR3: CASSQALREGRIF

V: TRBV18
J: TRBJ2-7
size: few
D: .
DNA: TGTGCCAGCTCCCCGGACAGTGGCGAGCAGTACTTC
CDR3: CASSPDSGEQYF

V: TRBV18
J: TRBJ2-7
size: .
D: .
DNA: TGTGCCAGCTCCACCGGGCAGGGGTCCTACGAGCAGTACTTC
CDR3: CASSTGQGSYEQYF

V: TRBV6-5
J: TRBJ2-7
size: many
D: TRBD2
DNA: TGTGCCAGCAGGGCTAGCGGGAGGTACGAGCAGTACTTC
CDR3: CASRASGRYEQYF

V: TRBV18
J: TRBJ2-2
size: many
D: .
DNA: TGTGCCAGCTCACCATCAACCACCGGGGAGCTGTTTTTT
CDR3: CASSPSTTGELFF

V: TRBV5-1
J: TRBJ2-5
size: many
D: TRBD2
DNA: TGCGCCAGCAGCTACCCGGGACTAGGAGAAGAGACCCAGTACTTC
CDR3: CASSYPGLGEETQYF

V: TRBV27
J: TRBJ2-1
size: many
D: TRBD1
DNA: TGTGCCAGCAGCAGACCCTCCGGGACAGGGTACGGTGAGCAGTTCTTC
CDR3: CASSRPSGTGYGEQFF